This T cell receptor (beta chain) was recorded in a study of T-cell reconstitution after alpha-beta-depleted transplantation in children. The ends lost 6 bases at V and 7 bases at J; junction bases unmatched: 4. The CDR3 is made up of 12 amino acids. Unique molecular identifiers were incorporated when the TCRbeta library was constructed. Each CDR3 protein gets one entry after TCRdb re-called the PCR reads with MiXCR. The repertoire holds a few hundred thousand distinct CDR3 sequences, with 24% as singletons. The sample in question was PBMCs, mostly from graft donor cells, obtained 360 days after TCRalphabeta/CD19-depleted stem cell transplant. The chain couples TRBV12-3 or TRBV12-4 to TRBJ2-3; 7 bases align to TRBD1. This receptor was taken from a female patient aged 2 to 10 who had a stem cell transplant for congenital amegakaryocytic thrombocytopenia, so the T cells may come from the graft donor. As DNA, the CDR3 is TGTGCCAGCAGGACAGGGTTACATACGCAGTATTTT. Encoded protein: CASRTGLHTQYF.